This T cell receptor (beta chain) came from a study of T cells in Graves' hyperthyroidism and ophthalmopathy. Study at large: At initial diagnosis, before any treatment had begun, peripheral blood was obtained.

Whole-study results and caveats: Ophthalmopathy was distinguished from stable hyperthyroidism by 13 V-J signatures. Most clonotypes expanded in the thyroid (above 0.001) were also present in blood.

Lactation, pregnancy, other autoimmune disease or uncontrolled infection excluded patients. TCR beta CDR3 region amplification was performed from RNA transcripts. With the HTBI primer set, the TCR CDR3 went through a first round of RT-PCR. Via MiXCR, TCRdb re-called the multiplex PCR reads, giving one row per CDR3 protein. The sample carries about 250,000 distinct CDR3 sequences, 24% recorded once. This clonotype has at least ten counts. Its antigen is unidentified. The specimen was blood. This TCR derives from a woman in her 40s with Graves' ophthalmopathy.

CDR3 bases: TGTGCCACTCACCGGGACAAAAGGGTCCCGCCGCCCCAGCATTTT. It encodes CATHRDKRVPPPQHF. The V and J genes are TRBV19 and TRBJ1-5; TRBD1 might be the D (6 bases). Trimming pared 10 bases from V and 9 bases from J, leaving 25 bases between. This CDR3 is 15 amino acids long. Germline CDR1 LNHDA, CDR2 SQIVND (reference sequence).